Sequencing of this T cell receptor beta chain was carried out in a study of blood T cell repertoires in COVID-19. Measured with immunoSEQ multiplex PCR; TCRdb has only the in-frame clones, and not every one. The table shows 150,000 to 200,000 clones, with approximately 88% occurring only once. J gave up 2 bases and V 5 bases, and 8 bases lay outside the gene matches. The CDR3 consists of 16 residues. Germline assignment: CDR1 MDHEN and CDR2 SYDVKM. This rearrangement joins TRBV28 to TRBJ2-7, with TRBD2 matching over 11 bases. This clonotype was obtained from a man in his 70s who had been exposed to COVID-19. Sequenced material: PBMCs or T cells enriched from blood (not recorded which). CDR3 sequence (DNA): TGTGCCAGCAGTCCCGGGGGACTAGCGGAAACCTACGAGCAGTACTTC. Its translation: CASSPGGLAETYEQYF. Filled out from reference TRBV28 and TRBJ2-7, the complete variable domain reads DVKVTQSSRYLVKRTGEKVFLECVQDMDHENMFWYRQDPGLGLRLIYFSYDVKMKEKGDIPEGYSVSREKKERFSLILESASTNQTSMYLCASSPGGLAETYEQYFGPGTRLTVT.